This record looks at one T cell receptor (beta chain) sequence and its context. Its antigen is unidentified. The CDR3 loop spans 15 amino acids. The V and J ends lost 0 bases and 8 bases, in that order; junction bases with no gene match: 4. Germline V gene sequence: CDR1 SGHRS, CDR2 YFSETQ. This sample is drawn from a study of T-cell memory formation after mild COVID-19. TCRdb independently ran MiXCR on the 5' RACE reads; one entry per CDR3 protein. The sample yields about 470,000 distinct CDR3 sequences, roughly 25% seen once. Whole-study findings and limits: Cross-reactive memory apparently joined, as some responding clones appeared in pre-infection memory. For contracting clones, CD4+ ones sat mainly in CM and EM, CD8+ in EMRA.

This rearrangement joins TRBV5-1 to TRBJ1-6; 8 nucleotides align to TRBD1. Sequencing input: PBMCs or a T cell subset sorted from them (not recorded which). This receptor was identified in an adult woman who had mild COVID-19 (a few samples of this study predate the infection). Cell type and time point are not known. The CDR3 DNA follows: TGCGCCAGCAGCTTGGCGGGACAGGTCTATTCACCCCTCCACTTT. Translating it yields CASSLAGQVYSPLHF.